The clone carrying this TCR beta chain was seen more than once but under ten times. The data stem from a study of T cells after posttransplantation cyclophosphamide. Busulfan-fludarabine conditioning, marrow transplant, and cyclophosphamide on days +3 and +4 were administered. The germline gives CDR1 SEHNR, CDR2 FQNEAQ (reference sequence). V lost 4 bases and J lost 4, with 10 bases in between. This CDR3 has 13 amino acids. Repertoires were generated with immunoSEQ multiplex PCR, while TCRdb's copy carries only in-frame clones and drops some. The top ten hold roughly a sixth of the sample, which has 10,000 to 15,000 clones, roughly 1.9% seen once.

The gene calls are TRBV7-9 and TRBJ2-5; unclear D gene. The material was PBMCs, obtained after allogeneic stem cell transplant with posttransplant cyclophosphamide. The origin of this receptor is a male patient in his 30s who received an allogeneic stem cell transplant from a related donor, was CMV-positive, and had no GVHD. Some T cells may have originated in the graft donor. CDR3 amino acids: CASSSPPRETQYF. The CDR3 DNA reads TGTGCCAGCAGCTCCCCCCCCCGAGAGACCCAGTACTTC.